The source of this TCR beta chain is a study of regulatory T cells in long-lasting Graves disease. Findings and caveats of the study: Patients with persistent disease showed a bias toward TRBV28, TRBJ1-2 and TRBJ2-5. Among persistent patients, a larger number of public clonotypes were shared (about 3,000) than among newly diagnosed patients (under 1,000). Investigators studied peripheral blood only, not thyroid tissue.

Described time point: newly diagnosed GD, antithyroid drugs for less than 3 months. Preparation of the TCR library used RNA extracted from PBMCs. An endocrinology department located in Xi'an, China, was where the patients came from. This clonotype was seen more than once but under ten times. The antigen is unknown. V was trimmed by 0 bases and J by 4 bases, leaving 12 bases between them. The length of the CDR3 is 15 residues. Germline-derived CDR1 and CDR2 are SGHVS and FNYEAQ. Both iRepertoire HTBI primers and Arm-PCR of CDR3 regions were used to build the TCR beta libraries. TCRdb passed the multiplex PCR reads through MiXCR, listing each CDR3 protein once. The table shows a few hundred thousand distinct CDR3 sequences, with roughly 18% occurring only once.

The chain recombines TRBV7-6 with TRBJ2-5; D is unclear. The sample consisted of peripheral blood mononuclear cells (PBMCs), taken at new diagnosis, from a patient treated with antithyroid drugs. This clonotype was obtained from a female donor with Graves disease. The CDR3 spells CASSLALPRGETQYF. As DNA, the CDR3 is TGTGCCAGCAGCTTAGCGCTCCCGCGTGGAGAGACCCAGTACTTC.